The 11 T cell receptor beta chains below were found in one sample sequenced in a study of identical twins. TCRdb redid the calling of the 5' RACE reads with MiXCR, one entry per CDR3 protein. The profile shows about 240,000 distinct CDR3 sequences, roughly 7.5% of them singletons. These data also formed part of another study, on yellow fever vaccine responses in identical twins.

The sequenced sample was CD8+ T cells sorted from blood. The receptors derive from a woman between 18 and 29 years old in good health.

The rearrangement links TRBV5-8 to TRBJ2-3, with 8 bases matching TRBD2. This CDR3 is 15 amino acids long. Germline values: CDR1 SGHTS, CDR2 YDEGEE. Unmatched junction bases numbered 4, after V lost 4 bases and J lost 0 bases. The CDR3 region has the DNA TGTGCCAGCAGCATCGGACTAGCCAGCACAGATACGCAGTATTTT. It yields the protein CASSIGLASTDTQYF.

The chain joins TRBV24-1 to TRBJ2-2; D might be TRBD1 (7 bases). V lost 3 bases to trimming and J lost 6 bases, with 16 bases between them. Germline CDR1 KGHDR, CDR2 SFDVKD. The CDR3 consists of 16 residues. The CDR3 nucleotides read TGTGCCACCAGTGATCCCAGGGGGGTGAGGGCCGGGGAGCTGTTTTTT. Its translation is CATSDPRGVRAGELFF.

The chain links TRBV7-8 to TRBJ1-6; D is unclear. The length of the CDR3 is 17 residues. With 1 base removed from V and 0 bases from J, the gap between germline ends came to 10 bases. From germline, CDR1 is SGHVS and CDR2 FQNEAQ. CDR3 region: CASSLGDGSSYNSPLHF. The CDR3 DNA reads TGTGCCAGCAGCTTAGGTGACGGGAGCTCCTATAATTCACCCCTCCACTTT.

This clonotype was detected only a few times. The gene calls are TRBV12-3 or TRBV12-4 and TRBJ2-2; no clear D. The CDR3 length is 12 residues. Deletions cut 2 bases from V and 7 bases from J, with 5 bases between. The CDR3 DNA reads TGTGCCAGCAGTTTATGGGGCGGGGAGCTGTTTTTT. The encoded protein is CASSLWGGELFF.

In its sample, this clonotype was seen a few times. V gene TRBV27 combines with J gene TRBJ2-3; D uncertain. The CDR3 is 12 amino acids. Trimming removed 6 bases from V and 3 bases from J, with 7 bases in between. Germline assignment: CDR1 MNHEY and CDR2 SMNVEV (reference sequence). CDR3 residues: CASSTYTDTQYF. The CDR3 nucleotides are TGTGCCAGCAGCACATATACAGATACGCAGTATTTT.

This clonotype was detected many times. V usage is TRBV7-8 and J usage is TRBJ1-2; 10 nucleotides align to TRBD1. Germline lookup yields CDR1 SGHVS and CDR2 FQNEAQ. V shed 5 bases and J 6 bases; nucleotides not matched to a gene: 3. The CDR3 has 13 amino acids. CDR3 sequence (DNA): TGTGCCAGCAGCGTCGGGACAGGGGATGGCTACACCTTC. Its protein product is CASSVGTGDGYTF.

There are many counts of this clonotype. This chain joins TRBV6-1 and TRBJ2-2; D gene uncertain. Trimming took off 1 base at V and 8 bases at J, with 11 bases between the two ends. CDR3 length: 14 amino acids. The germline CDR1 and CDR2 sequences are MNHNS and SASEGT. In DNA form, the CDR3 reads TGTGCCAGCAGTGAAGGGTTAGAGGCTGGGGAGCTGTTTTTT. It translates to CASSEGLEAGELFF.

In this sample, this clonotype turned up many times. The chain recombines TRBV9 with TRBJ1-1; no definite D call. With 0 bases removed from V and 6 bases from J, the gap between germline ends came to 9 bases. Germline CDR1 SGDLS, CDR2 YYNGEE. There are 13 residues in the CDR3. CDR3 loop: CASSVVSKAEAFF. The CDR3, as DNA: TGTGCCAGCAGCGTAGTGAGCAAGGCTGAAGCTTTCTTT.

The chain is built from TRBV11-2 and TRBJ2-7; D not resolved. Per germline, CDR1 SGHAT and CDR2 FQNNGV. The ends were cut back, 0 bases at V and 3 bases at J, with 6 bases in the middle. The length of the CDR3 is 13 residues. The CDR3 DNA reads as TGTGCCAGCAGCTTAGATCGCCACTACGAGCAGTACTTC. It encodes CASSLDRHYEQYF.

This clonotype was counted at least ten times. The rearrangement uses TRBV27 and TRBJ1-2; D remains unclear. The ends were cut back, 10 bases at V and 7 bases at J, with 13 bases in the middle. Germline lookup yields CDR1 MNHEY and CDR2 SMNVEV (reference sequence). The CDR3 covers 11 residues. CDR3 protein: CATLEYGGYTF. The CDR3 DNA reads TGTGCCACCCTAGAGTACGGTGGCTACACCTTC.

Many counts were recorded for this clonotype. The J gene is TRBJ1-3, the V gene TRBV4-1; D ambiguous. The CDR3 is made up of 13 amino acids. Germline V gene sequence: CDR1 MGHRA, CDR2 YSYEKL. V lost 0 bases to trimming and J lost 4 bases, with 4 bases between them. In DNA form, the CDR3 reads TGCGCCAGCAGCCAAGATGACGGAAACACCATATATTTT. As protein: CASSQDDGNTIYF.